A selection of T cell receptor beta chains follows, all from one sample in a study of blood T cell repertoires in COVID-19. TCRdb's copy holds only in-frame clones and misses some; the assay was immunoSEQ multiplex PCR. The top ten hold about 2.1% of the sample, which has tens of thousands of clones, roughly three quarters seen once. The sample was peripheral blood. These TCRs come from a man between 70 and 80 years old with COVID-19, enrolled during active disease. Each CDR3 is given with its conserved first and last residue. D genes are given only for firm matches. The size of a clone is reported for some rows only, either as once, few or many, or as a class for expanded clones.

d_call j_call v_call cdr3_length clone_size cdr3_aa cdr3_nt
- TRBJ2-7 TRBV6-5 14 once CASKNGLAAYVQYF TGTGCCAGCAAAAACGGGTTAGCGGCGTACGTGCAGTACTTC
- TRBJ2-5 TRBV21-1 15 - CASSNGRGTGETQYF TGTGCCAGCAGCAATGGGAGGGGGACGGGGGAGACCCAGTACTTC
- TRBJ2-7 TRBV3-1/TRBV3-2 13 - CASSQAQVYEQYF TGTGCCAGCAGCCAGGCACAGGTCTACGAGCAGTACTTC
TRBD2 TRBJ2-3 TRBV7-3 16 - CASSLTSLAGADTQYF TGTGCCAGCAGCTTAACGTCGCTAGCGGGAGCAGATACGCAGTATTTT
- TRBJ1-2 TRBV18 15 - CASSPQAPLDYGYTF TGTGCCAGCTCACCACAGGCCCCGCTAGACTATGGCTACACCTTC
- TRBJ1-4 TRBV9 15 - CASSASPGAYEKLFF TGTGCCAGCAGCGCCAGCCCTGGGGCCTATGAAAAACTGTTTTTT
- TRBJ2-1 TRBV29-1 12 - CSARSSYNEQFF TGCAGCGCCCGGAGCTCCTACAATGAGCAGTTCTTC
- TRBJ1-5 TRBV27 17 - CASSLSPPGGEWQPQHF TGTGCCAGCAGTTTGAGTCCCCCGGGGGGTGAGTGGCAGCCCCAGCATTTT
TRBD2 TRBJ2-2 TRBV5-1 21 once CASSLAGGRTSGPTNTGELFF TGCGCCAGCAGCTTGGCAGGAGGCAGGACTAGCGGACCTACGAACACCGGGGAGCTGTTTTTT
TRBD1 TRBJ2-7 TRBV28 14 - CAGGQGIRSYEQYF TGTGCCGGGGGACAGGGGATAAGGTCCTACGAGCAGTACTTC
- TRBJ1-1 TRBV28 15 - CASRGGSGWDTEAFF TGTGCCAGCAGGGGGGGGTCGGGATGGGACACTGAAGCTTTCTTT
- TRBJ2-1 TRBV7-2 16 - CASSSLDWGPNNEQFF TGTGCCAGCAGCTCACTCGACTGGGGGCCTAACAATGAGCAGTTCTTC
- TRBJ2-2 TRBV9 17 - CASSGPRAGKMTGELFF TGTGCCAGCAGCGGGCCCCGGGCGGGTAAAATGACCGGGGAGCTGTTTTTT
TRBD2 TRBJ2-7 TRBV24-1 14 - CATSEPSGRGEQYF TGTGCCACCAGTGAGCCTAGCGGTCGAGGGGAGCAGTACTTC
- TRBJ2-1 TRBV11-1 15 - CASSLAQGTYNEQFF TGTGCCAGCAGCTTAGCCCAGGGAACCTACAATGAGCAGTTCTTC
TRBD2 TRBJ2-1 TRBV6-6 15 - CASSSPTSGLNEQFF TGTGCCAGCAGTTCCCCGACTAGCGGGCTCAATGAGCAGTTCTTC
- TRBJ1-2 TRBV9 16 - CASSHSRTGRLYGYTF TGTGCCAGCAGCCACTCCCGTACGGGAAGACTCTATGGCTACACCTTC
TRBD1 TRBJ2-7 TRBV2 14 - CASSVDRGRYEQYF TGTGCCAGCAGTGTTGACAGGGGGCGGTACGAGCAGTACTTC
- TRBJ2-1 TRBV9 11 - CASSPNNEQFF TGTGCCAGCAGCCCAAACAATGAGCAGTTCTTC
TRBD1 TRBJ2-2 TRBV10-3 15 - CAITVGQGRSGELFF TGTGCCATCACGGTGGGACAGGGCAGGTCCGGGGAGCTGTTTTTT
TRBD2 TRBJ2-3 TRBV7-8 16 few CASSFLVAGGTDTQYF TGTGCCAGCAGCTTTCTGGTAGCGGGAGGCACAGATACGCAGTATTTT
- TRBJ1-2 TRBV7-8 15 - CASSLGSGDYYGYTF TGTGCCAGCAGCTTAGGGTCCGGGGACTACTATGGCTACACCTTC
- TRBJ1-2 TRBV7-2 14 - CASSLAYREGGYTF TGTGCCAGCAGCTTAGCGTACAGGGAAGGCGGCTACACCTTC
TRBD2 TRBJ2-1 TRBV4-2 16 - CASSPLAGGPGNEQFF TGTGCCAGCAGCCCTCTAGCGGGAGGGCCGGGCAATGAGCAGTTCTTC
TRBD2 TRBJ2-3 TRBV6-2/TRBV6-3 16 once CASSPGLAGVWDTQYF TGTGCCAGCAGCCCGGGGCTAGCGGGAGTTTGGGATACGCAGTATTTT
TRBD1 TRBJ1-1 TRBV9 15 few CASSVEAGGHTEAFF TGTGCCAGCAGCGTAGAGGCAGGGGGCCACACTGAAGCTTTCTTT
- TRBJ2-7 TRBV5-1 11 few CASSQGYEQYF TGCGCCAGCAGCCAGGGCTACGAGCAGTACTTC
TRBD2 TRBJ2-7 TRBV5-6 19 few CASSLVGPSGRGRSYEQYF TGTGCCAGCAGCTTGGTAGGTCCTAGCGGGAGGGGAAGATCCTACGAGCAGTACTTC
TRBD1 TRBJ2-7 TRBV5-1 15 - CASSLPGTGAYEQYF TGCGCCAGCAGCTTACCCGGGACAGGGGCCTACGAGCAGTACTTC